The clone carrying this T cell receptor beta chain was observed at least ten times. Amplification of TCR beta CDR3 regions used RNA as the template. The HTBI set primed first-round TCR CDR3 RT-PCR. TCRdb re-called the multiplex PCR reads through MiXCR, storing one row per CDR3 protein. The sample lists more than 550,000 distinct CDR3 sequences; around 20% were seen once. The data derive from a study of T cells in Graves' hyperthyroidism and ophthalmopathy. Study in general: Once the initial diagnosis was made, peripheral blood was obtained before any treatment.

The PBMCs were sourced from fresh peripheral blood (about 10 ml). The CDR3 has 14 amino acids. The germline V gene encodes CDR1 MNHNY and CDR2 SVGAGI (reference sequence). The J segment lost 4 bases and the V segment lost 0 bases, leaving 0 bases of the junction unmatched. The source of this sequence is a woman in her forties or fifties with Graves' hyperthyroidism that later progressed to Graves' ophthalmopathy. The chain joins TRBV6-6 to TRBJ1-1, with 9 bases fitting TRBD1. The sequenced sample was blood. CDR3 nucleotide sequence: TGTGCCAGCAGTTACTCGACAGGGGGCACTGAAGCTTTCTTT. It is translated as CASSYSTGGTEAFF.